Below, one TCR beta chain is given with its context. Its antigen is not identified. This specimen belongs to a study of regulatory T cells in long-lasting Graves disease. Study-level information: Newly diagnosed Graves' patients had taken antithyroid drugs under 3 months. Study results and limitations: Patients with persistent Graves' had lower TCR diversity than newly diagnosed patients. Whereas new patients shared 970 or so public clonotypes, persistent patients shared more, at some 2,700.

Arm-PCR with iRepertoire HTBI primers amplified the CDR3 regions for these TCR beta libraries. In TCRdb, the multiplex PCR reads were re-called with MiXCR into one record per CDR3 protein. The table includes 400,000 to 550,000 distinct CDR3 sequences, just under 15% detected once. Germline trimming cut 6 bases from V and 0 bases from J; bases unmatched to any gene: 5. Germline-derived CDR1 and CDR2 are DFQATT and SNEGSKA (reference sequence). CDR3 length equals 15 residues. Specified time point: newly diagnosed GD, antithyroid drugs for less than 3 months. The TCR library used RNA extracted from PBMCs. These data are also associated with another study on T cells in Graves' hyperthyroidism and ophthalmopathy. That publication notes: The TCR CDR3 first-round RT-PCR relied on the HTBI primer set.

V gene TRBV20-1 combines with J gene TRBJ1-4; 9 nucleotides match TRBD1. Sample: peripheral blood mononuclear cells (PBMCs), taken at new diagnosis, from a patient treated with antithyroid drugs. The receptor was isolated from a woman aged 25 to 39 with Graves disease. The CDR3 nucleotides are TGCAGTGCACGGGGACAGGGATCAACTAATGAAAAACTGTTTTTT. Translated: CSARGQGSTNEKLFF.